A selection of T cell receptor beta chains follows, all from one sample in a study of siplizumab effects on memory and regulatory T cells. Profiled with immunoSEQ multiplex PCR; TCRdb holds only in-frame clones, not every one. The sample holds more than 95,000 clones; roughly 93% are singletons and the top ten take 0.62%. The source material was Tregs sorted from blood. These receptors were taken from a human donor in good health. CDR3s include the opening cysteine and the closing phenylalanine or tryptophan. The D gene is left open where the match is weak.

CDR3 protein | J gene | V gene | D gene
CASSGAGQGDGYTF | TRBJ1-2 | TRBV9 | TRBD1
CASSLWTGEQEKLFF | TRBJ1-4 | TRBV7-9 | TRBD1
CASRQWGGEQFF | TRBJ2-1 | TRBV6-6 | NA
CASSEDRTTYEQYF | TRBJ2-7 | TRBV2 | NA
CASSYGGVGDEQFF | TRBJ2-1 | TRBV5-8 | NA
CASSIRFSGTGTYEQYF | TRBJ2-7 | TRBV19 | TRBD1
CASSYSGDKYYGYTF | TRBJ1-2 | TRBV6-5 | NA
CASSLAGKSYNEQFF | TRBJ2-1 | TRBV5-1 | NA
CASGEEAQPQHF | TRBJ1-5 | TRBV7-9 | NA
CASSIRDRGLHGYTF | TRBJ1-2 | TRBV7-9 | TRBD1
CASRRTGAGNTIYF | TRBJ1-3 | TRBV2 | TRBD1
CASSEFDSNSPLHF | TRBJ1-6 | TRBV6-1 | NA
CASSQGRAGESLNYGYTF | TRBJ1-2 | TRBV4-1 | NA
CASRDTLSPLHF | TRBJ1-6 | TRBV28 | NA
CASSSGSQETQYF | TRBJ2-5 | TRBV18 | NA
CASSYRQGNYGYTF | TRBJ1-2 | TRBV7-2 | TRBD1
CASSAYRGWETQYF | TRBJ2-5 | TRBV7-9 | TRBD1
CSAYNEQFF | TRBJ2-1 | TRBV20-1 | NA
CASSETTGPYNEQFF | TRBJ2-1 | TRBV25-1 | TRBD1
CASSLAQLSTDTQYF | TRBJ2-3 | TRBV5-1 | NA
CATRSEQGLSHEQYF | TRBJ2-7 | TRBV27 | NA
CASSQDRRGPGGYTF | TRBJ1-2 | TRBV4-1 | NA
CASSLTGGGKPYEQYF | TRBJ2-7 | TRBV27 | TRBD2
CASSLTGGVNTGELFF | TRBJ2-2 | TRBV6-5 | NA
CASSLRGTGGNTEAFF | TRBJ1-1 | TRBV5-5 | NA
CASSLEGLAEETQYF | TRBJ2-5 | TRBV7-9 | NA
CASSPRSYEQYF | TRBJ2-7 | TRBV7-9 | NA
CASRGSGQERSPLHF | TRBJ1-6 | TRBV5-1 | TRBD1
CASSPQTVQETQYF | TRBJ2-5 | TRBV11-2 | NA
CASSGDRGGPNTGELFF | TRBJ2-2 | TRBV25-1 | TRBD1
CASSVETSGVETQYF | TRBJ2-5 | TRBV9 | TRBD2
CASGLESLWTDTQYF | TRBJ2-3 | TRBV5-1 | NA
CARDKISGGAFF | TRBJ1-1 | TRBV19 | NA
CASSFSGLSTGELFF | TRBJ2-2 | TRBV5-1 | NA
CASSPQGSGGANVLTF | TRBJ2-6 | TRBV5-1 | NA
CASSLAGGIHEQFF | TRBJ2-1 | TRBV7-2 | TRBD2
CASSFGRETQYF | TRBJ2-5 | TRBV5-5 | NA
CASRPGGRPNEKLFF | TRBJ1-4 | TRBV6-6 | TRBD1
CASSITGTSDEQFF | TRBJ2-1 | TRBV5-1 | TRBD2
CASSGWTGSSYNSPLHF | TRBJ1-6 | TRBV27 | TRBD1
CATSRDPGGFGNEQFF | TRBJ2-1 | TRBV15 | NA
CASSLMGSGTEQFF | TRBJ2-1 | TRBV7-3 | TRBD2
CASSRPDSLGYTF | TRBJ1-2 | TRBV14 | NA
CASSYSPTTYNSPLHF | TRBJ1-6 | TRBV6-5 | NA
CASSDSRGTSSYEQYF | TRBJ2-7 | TRBV6-4 | NA
CASRPGLWSTEAFF | TRBJ1-1 | TRBV19 | NA
CSVPITDRAANYGYTF | TRBJ1-2 | TRBV29-1 | TRBD1
CSVGQGGGYTF | TRBJ1-2 | TRBV29-1 | TRBD1
CASTSGGRIYGYTF | TRBJ1-2 | TRBV19 | TRBD1